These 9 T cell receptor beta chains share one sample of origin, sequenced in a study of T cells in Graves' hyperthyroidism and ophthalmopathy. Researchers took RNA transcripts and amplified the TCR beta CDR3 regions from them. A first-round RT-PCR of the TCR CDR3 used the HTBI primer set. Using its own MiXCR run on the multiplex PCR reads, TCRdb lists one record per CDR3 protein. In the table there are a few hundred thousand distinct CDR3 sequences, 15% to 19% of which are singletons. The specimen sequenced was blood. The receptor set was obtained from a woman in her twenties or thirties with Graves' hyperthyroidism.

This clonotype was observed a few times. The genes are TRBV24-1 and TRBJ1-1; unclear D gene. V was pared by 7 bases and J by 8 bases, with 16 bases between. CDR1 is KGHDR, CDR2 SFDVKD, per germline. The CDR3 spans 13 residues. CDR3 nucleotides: TGTGCCACCAGCGGCCCTGACAAGAAAGAAGCTTTCTTT. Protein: CATSGPDKKEAFF.

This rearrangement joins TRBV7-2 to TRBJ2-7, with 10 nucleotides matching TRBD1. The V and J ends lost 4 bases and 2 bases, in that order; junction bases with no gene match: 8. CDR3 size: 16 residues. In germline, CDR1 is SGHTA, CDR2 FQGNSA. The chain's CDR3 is CASSSPQGQGPYEQYF. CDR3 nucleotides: TGTGCCAGCAGCTCACCACAGGGACAGGGGCCCTACGAGCAGTACTTC.

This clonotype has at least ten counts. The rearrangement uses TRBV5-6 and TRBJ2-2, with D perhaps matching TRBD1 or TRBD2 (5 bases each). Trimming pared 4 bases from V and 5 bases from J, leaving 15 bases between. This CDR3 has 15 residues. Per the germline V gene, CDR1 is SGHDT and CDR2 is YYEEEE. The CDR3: CASSPGTPGTGELFF. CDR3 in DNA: TGTGCCAGCAGCCCCGGGACCCCAGGAACCGGGGAGCTGTTTTTT.

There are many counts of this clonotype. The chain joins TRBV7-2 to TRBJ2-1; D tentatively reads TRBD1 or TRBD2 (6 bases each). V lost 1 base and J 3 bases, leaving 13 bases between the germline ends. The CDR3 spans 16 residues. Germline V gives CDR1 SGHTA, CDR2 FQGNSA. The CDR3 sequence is CASSLESGALYNEQFF. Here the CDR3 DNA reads TGTGCCAGCAGCTTAGAGTCGGGGGCCCTCTACAATGAGCAGTTCTTC.

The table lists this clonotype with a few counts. CDR3 loop: CASSMRSVRQPQHF. CDR3 coding DNA: TGTGCCAGTAGTATGCGATCGGTGCGTCAGCCCCAGCATTTT. This sequence joins TRBV19 and TRBJ1-5; D remains ambiguous. The germline V gene has CDR1 LNHDA and CDR2 SQIVND (reference sequence). There are 14 residues in the CDR3. V lost 3 bases to trimming and J lost 6 bases, with 12 bases between them.

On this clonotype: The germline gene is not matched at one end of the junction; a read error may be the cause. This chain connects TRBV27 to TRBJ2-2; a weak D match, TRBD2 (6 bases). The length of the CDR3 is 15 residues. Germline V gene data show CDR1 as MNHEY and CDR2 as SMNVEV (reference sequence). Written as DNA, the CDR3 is TGTGCCGGCAGTTTATGGTCCGGGAGTGCCGGGGAGCTGTTTTTT. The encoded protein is CAGSLWSGSAGELFF.

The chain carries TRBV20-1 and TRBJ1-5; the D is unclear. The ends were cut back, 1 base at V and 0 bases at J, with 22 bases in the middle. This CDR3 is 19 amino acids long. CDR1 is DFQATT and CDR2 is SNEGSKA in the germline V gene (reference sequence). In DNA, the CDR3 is TGCAGTGCTAGAGGATCAACACAATCAGCTTCCTTTAGCAATCAGCCCCAGCATTTT. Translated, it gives CSARGSTQSASFSNQPQHF.

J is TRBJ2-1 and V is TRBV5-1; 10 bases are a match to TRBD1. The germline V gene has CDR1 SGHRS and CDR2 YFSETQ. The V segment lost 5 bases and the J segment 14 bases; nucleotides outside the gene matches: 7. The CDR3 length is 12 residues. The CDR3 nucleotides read TGCGCCAGCAGTATATTAGGGACAGGGGAGTTCTTC. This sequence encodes CASSILGTGEFF. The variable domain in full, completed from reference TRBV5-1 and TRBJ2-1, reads KAGVTQTPRYLIKTRGQQVTLSCSPISGHRSVSWYQQTPGQGLQFLFEYFSETQRNKGNFPGRFSGRQFSNSRSEMNVSTLELGDSALYLCASSILGTGEFFGPGTRLTVL.

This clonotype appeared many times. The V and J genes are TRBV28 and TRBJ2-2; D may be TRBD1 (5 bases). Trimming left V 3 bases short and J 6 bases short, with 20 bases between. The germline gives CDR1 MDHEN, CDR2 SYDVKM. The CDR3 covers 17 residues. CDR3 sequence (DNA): TGTGCCAGCAGTTTGTTAGTAGGCAGGGTACGTCCCGGGGAGCTGTTTTTT. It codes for CASSLLVGRVRPGELFF.